This T cell receptor (beta chain) stems from a study of response to subunit inactivated influenza vaccine. Notes on the study in general: There was a suggestion from the authors that each seasonal influenza vaccination recruits few new T cells.

TCRdb recomputed calls from the RT-PCR reads with MiXCR, one row per CDR3 protein. Of about half a million distinct CDR3 sequences in the sample, about 8% were seen once. As regards this clonotype: Its antigen is unknown.

Sequencing used PBMCs from blood, obtained roughly 24 months after vaccination. This TCR was sampled from a man between 50 and 69 years old who received an inactivated influenza vaccine.

CDR3 sequence (DNA): TGCAGTGCTAGAACCCCGGGGCCTATCCCGTGGGAGCAGTACTTC. Translated: CSARTPGPIPWEQYF. The chain couples TRBV20-1 to TRBJ2-7, with D possibly being TRBD1 or TRBD2 (5 bases each). Trimming took off 2 bases at V and 7 bases at J, with 21 bases between the two ends. CDR3 length equals 15 residues. CDR1 DFQATT and CDR2 SNEGSKA come from the germline V gene (reference sequence).